The clone carrying this T cell receptor beta chain was counted at least ten times. This record belongs to a study of human T cells and chemical hapten exposure. The template was total RNA from unfractionated whole blood. Each cDNA molecule in the library carried unique molecular identifiers. TCRdb recomputed calls from the 5' RACE reads with MiXCR, one row per CDR3 protein. Of 81,000 or so distinct CDR3 sequences listed, roughly 8.4% were seen once; the top ten hold 2% to 2.5%. The length of the CDR3 is 18 residues. V shed 4 bases, J shed 0 bases, and the junction held 13 bases outside the gene matches. Germline CDR1 and CDR2: SGHRS and YFSETQ.

The clonotype originates from a male donor in good health. The chain uses TRBV5-1 and TRBJ1-3, with 7 bases lining up with TRBD1. This CDR3 reads CASSHTGVLGLSGNTIYF. The DNA for the CDR3 is TGCGCCAGCAGCCATACAGGGGTCCTTGGCCTCTCTGGAAACACCATATATTTT.